The 32 T cell receptor beta chains presented below share a single source sample, sequenced in a study of cytomegalovirus exposure and HLA in healthy donors. The PCR had 60 Vbeta and 13 Jbeta primers. Here immunoSEQ multiplex PCR was the method, and the copy in TCRdb shows in-frame clones only, minus some. The table shows tens of thousands of clones, with less than 70% occurring only once. The material sequenced was PBMCs. The receptors derive from a man over 45 in good health and CMV-seropositive.

The chain carries TRBV7-6 and TRBJ2-5, with 7 bases that match TRBD1. The CDR3 is 15 residues long. The V and J ends lost 1 base and 1 base, in that order; junction bases with no gene match: 3. Germline CDR1 SGHVS, CDR2 FNYEAQ. In DNA, the CDR3 is TGTGCCAGCAGCTTAGGTCAGGGGGTCCAAGAGACCCAGTACTTC. Its protein is CASSLGQGVQETQYF.

This sequence joins TRBV4-1 and TRBJ1-2; no clear D. The CDR3 is made up of 15 amino acids. The germline V and J ends were trimmed by 9 bases and 0 bases, with 17 bases remaining between them. CDR1 and CDR2 from the germline V gene are MGHRA and YSYEKL. The CDR3 is CARPSVQRANYGYTF. Written as DNA, the CDR3 is TGCGCCAGACCCTCAGTACAGAGAGCTAACTATGGCTACACCTTC.

The J gene is TRBJ1-4, the V gene TRBV25-1; TRBD1 matches at 9 bases. In germline, CDR1 is MGHDK, CDR2 SYGVNS. The CDR3 is 13 amino acids. J was trimmed by 6 bases and V by 9 bases; bases with no gene match: 5. The CDR3 region has the DNA TGTGCCAGTAGCGGGACAGGGCATGAAAAACTGTTTTTT. Translated, it gives CASSGTGHEKLFF.

V and J are TRBV4-1 and TRBJ2-1, with 12 nucleotides matching TRBD2. CDR1 and CDR2 (germline): MGHRA, YSYEKL. The CDR3 consists of 17 residues. J gave up 9 bases and V 0 bases, and 9 bases lay outside the gene matches. Written as DNA, the CDR3 is TGCGCCAGCAGCCAAGATTTCGCGACTAGCGGGAGTGGTGAGCAGTTCTTC. Residues: CASSQDFATSGSGEQFF.

The CDR3 DNA reads as TGTGCCAGCAGTCCACGGACAGTCTACAATGAGCAGTTCTTC. It encodes CASSPRTVYNEQFF. This rearrangement joins TRBV6-1 to TRBJ2-1; TRBD1 might be the D (6 bases). CDR1 is MNHNS, CDR2 SASEGT, per germline. The germline V and J ends were trimmed by 5 bases and 3 bases, with 11 bases remaining between them. This CDR3 contains 14 residues.

V gene TRBV18 combines with J gene TRBJ2-5, with 8 nucleotides matching TRBD1. This CDR3 contains 14 residues. With 6 bases clipped from V and 5 bases from J, the junction kept 8 bases outside the gene matches. The germline V gene encodes CDR1 KGHSH and CDR2 LQKENI. CDR3: CASSGQGHSETQYF. The CDR3 nucleotides are TGTGCCAGCTCCGGACAGGGCCATTCGGAGACCCAGTACTTC.

This clone was detected only a few times. V and J are TRBV30 and TRBJ2-3, with a tentative D call TRBD1 (5 bases). The CDR3 has 16 amino acids. The germline V and J ends were trimmed by 0 bases and 4 bases, with 17 bases remaining between them. CDR1 is GTSNPN, CDR2 SVGIG, per germline (reference sequence). The CDR3, as DNA: TGTGCCTGGAGTGTGGGGCTAGATTGGTCCCCAGATACGCAGTATTTT. It translates to CAWSVGLDWSPDTQYF.

This clone was detected only a few times. J is TRBJ1-5 and V is TRBV6-5; the D is unclear. Per the germline V gene, CDR1 is MNHEY and CDR2 is SVGAGI. The CDR3 has 13 amino acids. Trimming removed 5 bases at V and 7 bases at J, with 12 bases between. The CDR3 sequence is CASSPQTGQPQHF. The CDR3 DNA sequence: TGTGCCAGCAGTCCACAAACGGGACAGCCCCAGCATTTT.

V and J are TRBV14 and TRBJ1-5, with TRBD1 identical over 8 bases. CDR3 length: 16 residues. The germline V gene encodes CDR1 SGHDN and CDR2 FVKESK. Trimming cost V 3 bases and J 5 bases; bases outside gene matches: 9. The CDR3 region has the DNA TGTGCCAGCAGCCAGGTGACAGGGGATGTCTATCAGCCCCAGCATTTT. Amino acid sequence: CASSQVTGDVYQPQHF.

The chain carries TRBV5-6 and TRBJ2-3, with 7 nucleotides matching TRBD1. This CDR3 contains 12 residues. Germline values: CDR1 SGHDT, CDR2 YYEEEE. J lost 9 bases, V lost 3 bases, and 4 bases had no gene match. DNA of the CDR3: TGTGCCAGCAGCTCGCAGGGACAGACGCAGTATTTT. Amino acids: CASSSQGQTQYF.

This clone was picked up a small number of times. V gene TRBV5-1 combines with J gene TRBJ1-4; D gene ambiguous. Germline CDR1 SGHRS, CDR2 YFSETQ. The CDR3 is 14 amino acids. V lost 1 base to trimming and J lost 2 bases, with 6 bases between them. In nucleotides, the CDR3 is TGCGCCAGCAGCTTGCGGGGTACTAATGAAAAACTGTTTTTT. This translates into CASSLRGTNEKLFF. Supplemented by reference TRBV5-1 and TRBJ1-4, the full variable domain reads KAGVTQTPRYLIKTRGQQVTLSCSPISGHRSVSWYQQTPGQGLQFLFEYFSETQRNKGNFPGRFSGRQFSNSRSEMNVSTLELGDSALYLCASSLRGTNEKLFFGSGTQLSVL.

The rearrangement uses TRBV6-5 and TRBJ2-7; 7 bases line up with TRBD1. This CDR3 is built from 13 residues. V lost 8 bases to trimming and J lost 2 bases; unmatched junction nucleotides: 6. CDR1 MNHEY and CDR2 SVGAGI come from the germline V gene. The CDR3 protein is CASGAGGPYEQYF. The CDR3 DNA sequence: TGTGCCAGCGGGGCAGGGGGTCCCTACGAGCAGTACTTC.

The genes are TRBV10-3 and TRBJ2-3, with 9 bases fitting TRBD1. CDR1 and CDR2 from the germline V gene are ENHRY and SYGVKD. Trimming took 4 bases from V and 3 from J; bases not matched to a gene: 5. The CDR3 is made up of 15 amino acids. CDR3 bases: TGTGCCATCAGTGGGGGACAGGGTTTTACAGATACGCAGTATTTT. Encoded protein: CAISGGQGFTDTQYF.

The V gene is TRBV28, the J gene TRBJ2-7; 8 bases align to TRBD2. Germline CDR1 reads MDHEN; CDR2 reads SYDVKM. The CDR3 is 16 amino acids. After removal of 6 bases from V and 4 bases from J, the junction contained 14 bases not matched to a gene. The CDR3 is CASSPSGLTSAYEQYF. The CDR3, as DNA: TGTGCCAGCAGCCCCAGCGGGTTGACTAGCGCGTACGAGCAGTACTTC.

This clone has just a few counts. The chain employs TRBV28 and TRBJ2-5; 9 bases agree with TRBD1. Trimming removed 1 base from V and 0 bases from J; junction bases left unmatched: 6. Germline V gene sequence: CDR1 MDHEN, CDR2 SYDVKM. This CDR3 contains 17 residues. The CDR3 DNA follows: TGTGCCAGCAGTTTATCCCCGACAGGGGGAGACCAAGAGACCCAGTACTTC. Protein: CASSLSPTGGDQETQYF.

V and J are TRBV5-4 and TRBJ2-5, with TRBD1 as a possible D gene (6 bases). There are 13 residues in the CDR3. Germline V gene data show CDR1 as SGHNT and CDR2 as YYREEE (reference sequence). V shed 2 bases and J shed 3 bases, with 8 bases lying between them. The CDR3 sequence is CASSFRGEETQYF. CDR3 bases: TGTGCCAGCAGCTTCAGGGGTGAAGAGACCCAGTACTTC.

This clone came up a few times. V gene TRBV30 combines with J gene TRBJ1-2; possibly TRBD1 for D (5 bases). This CDR3 has 10 amino acids. CDR1 and CDR2 (germline): GTSNPN, SVGIG (reference sequence). The V end was cut by 3 bases, the J end by 10 bases, with 9 bases between. DNA for the CDR3: TGTGCCTGGAGACGGGGGGACTACACCTTC. It codes for CAWRRGDYTF.

A few counts support this clone. The chain combines TRBV5-1 with TRBJ2-1, with 11 bases lining up with TRBD2. This CDR3 has 16 residues. Germline V CDR1 and CDR2: SGHRS, YFSETQ. Trimming removed 0 bases from V and 7 bases from J; junction bases left unmatched: 6. The CDR3 reads CASSLDPSGGINEQFF. CDR3 DNA: TGCGCCAGCAGCTTGGATCCTAGCGGGGGGATAAATGAGCAGTTCTTC. Combining the CDR3 with reference TRBV5-1 and TRBJ2-1 gives the whole variable domain KAGVTQTPRYLIKTRGQQVTLSCSPISGHRSVSWYQQTPGQGLQFLFEYFSETQRNKGNFPGRFSGRQFSNSRSEMNVSTLELGDSALYLCASSLDPSGGINEQFFGPGTRLTVL.

This clone rates as medium-sized. The rearrangement uses TRBV19 and TRBJ2-1; D may be TRBD1 (6 bases). Germline CDR1 LNHDA, CDR2 SQIVND (reference sequence). This CDR3 region has 16 residues. Trimming pared 0 bases from V and 7 bases from J, leaving 16 bases between. Here the CDR3 DNA reads TGTGCCAGTAGTATAGATCATCCCCCAGGGGCAAATGAGCAGTTCTTC. Amino acids: CASSIDHPPGANEQFF.

The V and J genes are TRBV10-3 and TRBJ2-6, with a weak D call TRBD1 (6 bases). With 0 bases removed from V and 1 base from J, the gap between germline ends came to 7 bases. The CDR3 is 16 amino acids. CDR1 and CDR2 (germline): ENHRY, SYGVKD. CDR3 DNA: TGTGCCATCAGTGAGTCAGGGGGTTCTGGGGCCAACGTCCTGACTTTC. Residues: CAISESGGSGANVLTF.

The V and J genes are TRBV6-4 and TRBJ1-5; D remains ambiguous. The ends were cut back, 4 bases at V and 0 bases at J, with 13 bases in the middle. Germline CDR1 reads MRHNA; CDR2 reads SNTAGT. There are 16 residues in the CDR3. The CDR3 DNA sequence: TGTGCCAGCAGTGTCCGAATCTCACATAGCAATCAGCCCCAGCATTTT. Translated: CASSVRISHSNQPQHF.

The genes are TRBV11-2 and TRBJ2-4; D ambiguous. This CDR3 comprises 12 residues. Looked up from germline, CDR1 is SGHAT and CDR2 is FQNNGV. V lost 3 bases to trimming and J lost 3 bases, with 3 bases between them. DNA of the CDR3: TGTGCCAGCAGCTTCGGCAAAAACATTCAGTACTTC. It specifies CASSFGKNIQYF. The full variable domain, in which reference TRBV11-2 and TRBJ2-4 provide the parts outside the CDR3, is EAGVAQSPRYKIIEKRQSVAFWCNPISGHATLYWYQQILGQGPKLLIQFQNNGVVDDSQLPKDRFSAERLKGVDSTLKIQPAKLEDSAVYLCASSFGKNIQYFGAGTRLSVL.

The V gene is TRBV15, the J gene TRBJ1-4, with TRBD1 as a possible D gene (5 bases). CDR1 and CDR2 from the germline V gene are LNHNV and YYDKDF (reference sequence). V dropped 4 bases and J dropped 4 bases, with 10 bases sitting between them. The CDR3 totals 14 residues. The CDR3 coding sequence is TGTGCCACCAGCATTACAGGTGTTAATGAAAAACTGTTTTTT. The encoded protein is CATSITGVNEKLFF.

The chain combines TRBV28 with TRBJ1-6, with TRBD1 as a possible D gene (5 bases). The CDR3 contains 12 residues. From germline, CDR1 is MDHEN and CDR2 SYDVKM. Trimming took off 8 bases at V and 9 bases at J, with 11 bases between the two ends. The CDR3 loop is CASGTGGSPLHF. CDR3 nucleotides: TGTGCCAGCGGGACTGGTGGTTCACCCCTCCACTTT.

The chain carries TRBV6-5 and TRBJ2-7; 9 nucleotides line up with TRBD1. V was clipped by 2 bases and J by 3 bases; unmatched bases: 8. Per the germline V gene, CDR1 is MNHEY and CDR2 is SVGAGI. The CDR3 covers 16 residues. CDR3 in DNA: TGTGCCAGCAGTTACGATCCCGTGACAGGGGGCTACGAGCAGTACTTC. Translated: CASSYDPVTGGYEQYF.

V is TRBV9 and J is TRBJ2-5; a weak D match, TRBD1 (6 bases). The CDR3 consists of 15 residues. V was pared by 4 bases and J by 4 bases, with 17 bases between. From germline, CDR1 is SGDLS and CDR2 YYNGEE. The CDR3 region has the DNA TGTGCCAGCAGCCCGAGTTGGGGGCTTGGAGAGACCCAGTACTTC. Its translation: CASSPSWGLGETQYF.

The V gene is TRBV15, the J gene TRBJ1-2; the match to TRBD1 covers 8 bases. Germline CDR1 is LNHNV and CDR2 is YYDKDF (reference sequence). After removal of 3 bases from V and 4 bases from J, the junction contained 4 bases not matched to a gene. The CDR3 covers 14 residues. The CDR3 here is CATSRPGQVYGYTF. In DNA form, the CDR3 reads TGTGCCACCAGCAGGCCGGGACAGGTCTATGGCTACACCTTC.

This clone has just a few counts. The chain couples TRBV28 to TRBJ2-3; perhaps TRBD1 as D (6 bases). This CDR3 has 12 amino acids. The germline V gene has CDR1 MDHEN and CDR2 SYDVKM. The germline V and J ends were trimmed by 3 bases and 10 bases, with 11 bases remaining between them. The CDR3 sequence: CASSFGQLPQYF. For the CDR3, the DNA is TGTGCCAGCAGTTTCGGACAGCTACCGCAGTATTTT.

J is TRBJ1-5 and V is TRBV14; 7 bases align to TRBD1. CDR3 size: 16 residues. Per germline, CDR1 SGHDN and CDR2 FVKESK. V lost 3 bases to trimming and J lost 1 base; unmatched junction nucleotides: 6. This CDR3 reads CASSHPQGTSNQPQHF. The CDR3 region has the DNA TGTGCCAGCAGCCACCCACAGGGGACGAGCAATCAGCCCCAGCATTTT.

This rearrangement joins TRBV2 to TRBJ1-4, with D possibly being TRBD1 (5 bases). V was shortened by 4 bases and J by 3 bases, with 12 bases between the two germline ends. Germline CDR1 SNHLY, CDR2 FYNNEI. The CDR3 totals 15 residues. In nucleotides, the CDR3 is TGTGCCAGCAGTGGCTTAGGGGCCCCTAATGAAAAACTGTTTTTT. It encodes CASSGLGAPNEKLFF.

The gene calls are TRBV5-4 and TRBJ2-7, with 7 bases that match TRBD1. This CDR3 is built from 14 residues. Per germline, CDR1 SGHNT and CDR2 YYREEE (reference sequence). V gave up 1 base and J gave up 2 bases; unmatched junction bases: 3. Written as DNA, the CDR3 is TGTGCCAGCAGCTTGTTTGGGACAGCCTACGAGCAGTACTTC. Protein product: CASSLFGTAYEQYF.

This chain joins TRBV5-1 and TRBJ1-2; 10 bases line up with TRBD1. V trimming: 4 bases; J trimming: 8 bases; junction bases outside the gene matches: 8. The germline V gene has CDR1 SGHRS and CDR2 YFSETQ. This CDR3 contains 14 residues. This chain's CDR3 is CASSTGQGTPGYTF. The CDR3 DNA follows: TGCGCCAGCAGCACGGGACAGGGGACTCCCGGCTACACCTTC.